The present T cell receptor (beta chain) was sequenced within a study of blood T cell repertoires in COVID-19. Turning to the study itself: Italy, Spain and the United States were the sources of the convalescent and acute COVID-19 samples. T cells, B-cell-depleted T cells, or PBMCs provided the cDNA or gDNA that served as material.

Under the authors' procedure: How many nucleated cells were present was estimated from reference gene primer amplification. The protocol was immunoSEQ multiplex PCR, while the TCRdb copy is restricted to in-frame clones and leaves out a portion. The V and J calls and clone size were taken over from that table, and D and trimming were inferred from the DNA. This table has roughly 410,000 clones, about 89% appearing once. Germline values: CDR1 SGHNT, CDR2 YYREEE (reference sequence). The CDR3 consists of 15 residues. V lost 0 bases to trimming and J lost 1 base, with 10 bases between them. This clone was seen once. Patients from Seattle were sampled longitudinally, starting during active infection.

The chain joins TRBV5-4 to TRBJ1-1; TRBD1 might be the D (5 bases). Sequenced sample: peripheral blood. This clonotype was obtained from a woman between 40 and 55 years old with COVID-19, enrolled during active disease. The CDR3 nucleotides are TGTGCCAGCAGCTTGGAAGGCAGGGCGAACACTGAAGCTTTCTTT. It translates to CASSLEGRANTEAFF.